This T cell receptor (beta chain) appears in the sequencing data of a study of CXCR3-negative and CXCR3-positive naive CD8 T cells. Broader study findings: The TRB CDR3s that CXCR3-positive naive cells carried were more hydrophobic than those of CXCR3-negative naive cells.

The TRB libraries of cDNA were built by UMI-labeled 5' RACE. TCRdb processed the 5' RACE reads again and assigns one entry to each CDR3 protein, with no DNA. The table for this sample gives about 130,000 distinct CDR3 sequences. As to this clonotype: Antigen specificity is unknown.

The V gene's germline CDR1 is MDHEN and CDR2 SYDVKM. The CDR3 has 13 residues. By phenotype, naive CD8+ T cells were CD45RO-CCR7+CD27+CD95-. The chain carries TRBV28 and TRBJ1-3. The specimen was naive CXCR3- CD8+ T cells from blood. The sample's subset: CD45RO-CCR7+CD27+CD95- naive CD8+ T cells lacking CXCR3 (TNR3-). The receptor was isolated from a human donor in good health. Some clones in this sample may be carry-over from other donors' samples. This CDR3 reads CASSFVSGNTIYF.